These 21 T cell receptor beta chains were sequenced from one sample in a study of T cells in Graves' hyperthyroidism and ophthalmopathy. Amplification yielded TCR beta CDR3 regions, with RNA transcripts as the source. HTBI primers were used for first-round RT-PCR of the TCR CDR3. From the multiplex PCR reads, TCRdb called clonotypes with MiXCR, one entry per CDR3 protein. Counted here are approximately 740,000 distinct CDR3 sequences, roughly 15% occurring once; the ten biggest clones make up roughly 10%. Sequenced input: blood. These receptor sequences come from a woman aged 18-29 years with Graves' hyperthyroidism.

The chain employs TRBV29-1 and TRBJ1-3, with D unresolved. Germline values: CDR1 SQVTM, CDR2 ANQGSEA. V was cut by 7 bases and J by 0 bases, with 7 bases left in between. The CDR3 is 12 amino acids. DNA of the CDR3: TGCAGCGGCACAGACTCTGGAAACACCATATATTTT. It is translated as CSGTDSGNTIYF.

This rearrangement joins TRBV3-1 to TRBJ2-4; tentatively, D is TRBD2 (6 bases). Trimming took off 6 bases at V and 9 bases at J, with 9 bases between the two ends. Germline values: CDR1 LGHDT, CDR2 YNNKEL (reference sequence). This CDR3 is 11 amino acids long. The chain's CDR3 is CASRVGSIQYF. The DNA for the CDR3 is TGTGCCAGCAGGGTCGGGAGCATTCAGTACTTC.

A few counts support this clonotype. The V call is TRBV19, the J call TRBJ1-5, with D uncertain. CDR3 size: 13 residues. Germline V gives CDR1 LNHDA, CDR2 SQIVND (reference sequence). Deletions cut 5 bases from V and 5 bases from J, with 10 bases between. In nucleotides, the CDR3 is TGTGCCAGTAGTGAGTGGAGATATCAGCCCCAGCATTTT. This codes for CASSEWRYQPQHF. Filled out from reference TRBV19 and TRBJ1-5, the complete variable domain reads DGGITQSPKYLFRKEGQNVTLSCEQNLNHDAMYWYRQDPGQGLRLIYYSQIVNDFQKGDIAEGYSVSREKKESFPLTVTSAQKNPTAFYLCASSEWRYQPQHFGDGTRLSIL.

With respect to this clonotype: This CDR3 is missing its conserved last phenylalanine or tryptophan, likely due to a read error. V usage is TRBV7-9 and J usage is TRBJ1-1, with 9 bases fitting TRBD1. The CDR3 extends over 15 amino acids. V shed 1 base and J 4 bases; nucleotides not matched to a gene: 4. Per germline, CDR1 SEHNR and CDR2 FQNEAQ (reference sequence). In DNA form, the CDR3 reads TGTGCCAGCAGCTTAGACAGGGGGCTCAGCACTGAAGCTTTCCTT. It translates to CASSLDRGLSTEAFL.

The chain couples TRBV27 to TRBJ2-1; TRBD1 agrees at 10 bases. Germline lookup yields CDR1 MNHEY and CDR2 SMNVEV (reference sequence). The V gene end was trimmed by 6 bases and the J gene end by 3 bases; junction bases not matched to a gene: 11. The CDR3 has 17 residues. The CDR3 sequence is CASSPLSGQGVYNEQFF. For the CDR3, the DNA is TGTGCCAGCAGCCCACTTTCCGGACAGGGGGTCTACAATGAGCAGTTCTTC.

A few counts support this clonotype. V usage is TRBV20-1 and J usage is TRBJ1-1; D might be TRBD1 (6 bases). Germline loops: CDR1 DFQATT, CDR2 SNEGSKA (reference sequence). CDR3 length: 12 amino acids. V shed 3 bases and J shed 6 bases, with 11 bases lying between them. This chain's CDR3 is CSASRGAAEAFF. In DNA, the CDR3 is TGCAGTGCTAGTAGGGGGGCAGCTGAAGCTTTCTTT.

The chain has TRBV5-4 and TRBJ1-4, with 10 bases that match TRBD1. The germline V gene encodes CDR1 SGHNT and CDR2 YYREEE (reference sequence). The trim removed 1 base at V and 7 bases at J, leaving 4 bases unmatched. CDR3 length equals 15 residues. CDR3 protein: CASSLSGTGAEKLFF. In DNA form, the CDR3 reads TGTGCCAGCAGCTTGAGCGGGACAGGGGCTGAAAAACTGTTTTTT.

This clonotype appeared many times. The chain carries TRBV5-6 and TRBJ2-1, with 8 bases aligning to TRBD1. Germline CDR1 and CDR2: SGHDT and YYEEEE. This CDR3 contains 16 residues. The junction had 17 bases not matched to a gene; V was cut back by 6 bases and J by 9 bases. The CDR3: CASNKLDADRGGEQFF. The CDR3 DNA follows: TGTGCCAGCAATAAGCTTGATGCAGACAGGGGCGGTGAGCAGTTCTTC.

This clonotype came up a few times. The rearrangement links TRBV19 to TRBJ2-5, with D maybe TRBD2 (6 bases). Trimming left V 3 bases short and J 2 bases short, with 16 bases between. Germline V gene sequence: CDR1 LNHDA, CDR2 SQIVND (reference sequence). This CDR3 has 16 residues. CDR3: CASSILYGSGQETQYF. The CDR3 DNA reads TGTGCCAGTAGTATTCTCTACGGTAGCGGACAAGAGACCCAGTACTTC.

This clonotype occurred many times. The chain is built from TRBV6-1 and TRBJ1-1; the D gene is possibly TRBD1 (5 bases). CDR1 MNHNS and CDR2 SASEGT come from the germline V gene. Trimming removed 6 bases at V and 6 bases at J, with 14 bases between. The CDR3 has 13 amino acids. CDR3 nucleotides: TGTGCCAGCAGCAGAACCAGGGAATCTGAAGCTTTCTTT. Translation: CASSRTRESEAFF.

This clonotype occurred many times. At one boundary the junction diverges from the germline segment, which might be a read error. The rearrangement joins TRBV12-3 or TRBV12-4 to TRBJ2-7; no reliable D call. This CDR3 has 13 amino acids. The CDR3 is CASSLAQSYEQYF. The CDR3 region has the DNA TGCGCCAGCAGCTTGGCCCAGTCCTACGAGCAGTACTTC.

This chain's CDR3 is CASSPPGRAKNIQYF. In DNA form, the CDR3 reads TGCGCCAGCAGCCCCCCAGGGCGCGCCAAAAACATTCAGTACTTC. The chain has TRBV5-1 and TRBJ2-4, with D tentatively TRBD1 (5 bases). There are 15 residues in the CDR3. The V gene's germline CDR1 is SGHRS and CDR2 YFSETQ. V was clipped by 4 bases and J by 1 base, with 12 bases between them.

A few counts support this clonotype. The chain links TRBV18 to TRBJ2-7; the match to TRBD2 covers 10 bases. Germline CDR1 reads KGHSH; CDR2 reads LQKENI. V trimming: 2 bases; J trimming: 7 bases; junction bases outside the gene matches: 8. CDR3 size: 15 residues. The CDR3 is CASSPGASGRGEQYF. CDR3 in DNA: TGTGCCAGCTCACCAGGAGCTAGCGGGAGAGGTGAGCAGTACTTC.

The chain has TRBV11-2 and TRBJ2-5; TRBD1 agrees at 7 bases. The CDR3 extends over 16 amino acids. With 2 bases clipped from V and 5 bases from J, the junction kept 11 bases outside the gene matches. Per the germline V gene, CDR1 is SGHAT and CDR2 is FQNNGV. Written as DNA, the CDR3 is TGTGCCAGCAGCTTACGGTTCAAGGGGGCAGGGGAGACCCAGTACTTC. Translating it yields CASSLRFKGAGETQYF.

This clonotype was seen ten or more times. The chain combines TRBV12-3 or TRBV12-4 with TRBJ2-5; 9 nucleotides agree with TRBD1. J lost 6 bases, V lost 2 bases, and 4 bases had no gene match. CDR3 length: 14 amino acids. The CDR3: CASSLLGTGKTQYF. As DNA, the CDR3 is TGTGCCAGCAGTTTATTGGGGACAGGGAAGACCCAGTACTTC.

This clonotype was detected a few times. J is TRBJ1-1 and V is TRBV7-3, with a possible D match to TRBD1 (6 bases). The CDR3 runs 18 residues. Trimming stripped 7 bases from V and 1 base from J, with 25 bases between. Germline CDR1 reads SGHTA; CDR2 reads FQGTGA. The CDR3 DNA reads as TGTGCCAGCACCATACACCTGTGGGCAGGGGAAGCGAACACTGAAGCTTTCTTT. Protein: CASTIHLWAGEANTEAFF.

This chain joins TRBV6-6 and TRBJ1-4; D might be TRBD1 (5 bases). This CDR3 has 14 residues. V lost 0 bases to trimming and J lost 8 bases, with 10 bases between them. Looked up from germline, CDR1 is MNHNY and CDR2 is SVGAGI (reference sequence). CDR3 sequence: CASSYSGTFEKLFF. Here the CDR3 DNA reads TGTGCCAGCAGTTACTCGGGGACTTTCGAAAAACTGTTTTTT.

There are a few counts of this clonotype. The chain combines TRBV5-1 with TRBJ1-1; 9 bases agree with TRBD1. J gave up 4 bases and V 4 bases, and 8 bases lay outside the gene matches. The CDR3 has 15 amino acids. CDR1 and CDR2 (germline): SGHRS, YFSETQ. The CDR3 sequence is CASSLQGAWSTEAFF. CDR3 nucleotide sequence: TGCGCCAGCAGCCTACAGGGGGCATGGAGCACTGAAGCTTTCTTT.

V and J are TRBV6-1 and TRBJ2-7; D gene ambiguous. The CDR3 contains 15 residues. CDR1 is MNHNS and CDR2 is SASEGT in the germline V gene. V lost 5 bases to trimming and J lost 6 bases, with 20 bases between them. CDR3 in DNA: TGTGCCAGCAGTTCGTTAATGGGTCAGTCGGGCGAGCAGTACTTC. Translated, it gives CASSSLMGQSGEQYF.

This clonotype showed up many times. V gene TRBV20-1 combines with J gene TRBJ1-5; D unresolved. Germline CDR1 DFQATT, CDR2 SNEGSKA (reference sequence). V lost 5 bases and J 1 base, leaving 15 bases between the germline ends. The CDR3 spans 15 residues. CDR3 in amino acids: CSAGYARVSNQPQHF. CDR3 nucleotide sequence: TGCAGTGCTGGCTACGCGAGGGTGAGCAATCAGCCCCAGCATTTT.

This clonotype was seen ten or more times. This sequence joins TRBV11-2 and TRBJ2-2, with TRBD1 matching over 8 bases. Per germline, CDR1 SGHAT and CDR2 FQNNGV. J gave up 7 bases and V 5 bases, and 6 bases lay outside the gene matches. This CDR3 region has 14 residues. The DNA for the CDR3 is TGTGCCAGCAGCCACGGACAGGGCGGCGGGGAGCTGTTTTTT. This translates into CASSHGQGGGELFF.